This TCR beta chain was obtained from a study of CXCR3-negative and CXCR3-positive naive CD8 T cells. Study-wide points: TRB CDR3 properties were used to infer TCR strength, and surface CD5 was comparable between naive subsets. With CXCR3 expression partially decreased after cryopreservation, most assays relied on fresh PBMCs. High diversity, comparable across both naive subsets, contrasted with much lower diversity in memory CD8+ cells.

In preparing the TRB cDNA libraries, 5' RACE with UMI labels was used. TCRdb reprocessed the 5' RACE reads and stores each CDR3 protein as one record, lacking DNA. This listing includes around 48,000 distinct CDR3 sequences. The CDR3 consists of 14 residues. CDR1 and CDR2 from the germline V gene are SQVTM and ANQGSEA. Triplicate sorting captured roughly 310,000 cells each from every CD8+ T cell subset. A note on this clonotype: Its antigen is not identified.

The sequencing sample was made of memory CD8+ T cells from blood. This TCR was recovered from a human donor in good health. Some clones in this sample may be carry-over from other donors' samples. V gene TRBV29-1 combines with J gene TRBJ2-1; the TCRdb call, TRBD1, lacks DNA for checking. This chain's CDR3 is CSAEPGPSYNEQFF.